One and the same sample provided the 3 T cell receptor beta chains below, sequenced in a study of tumor-infiltrating lymphocytes in primary liver carcinoma. For each extraction, RNA and DNA were obtained together from about 21-30 mg of unsorted bulk tissue. The investigators made TCR beta cDNA from about 510 ng total RNA, using a constant-region primer. For TCR beta, libraries were produced by three nested multiplex PCR rounds using slightly modified ARM-PCR. The study ran its first two PCR rounds for around 9 cycles each, using TRBV1-TRBV30 forward primers and a C-beta reverse primer. In TCRdb, the multiplex PCR reads were re-called with MiXCR into one record per CDR3 protein. Of 40,000 to 60,000 distinct CDR3 sequences listed, about 80% are singletons. Sequenced sample: liver tumor tissue from sampling region 3. Subset denoted: tumor region T3, left-lateral pole. These receptors were collected from a man aged 35 to 55 with primary liver carcinoma and hepatitis B virus infection.

In this sample, this clonotype turned up many times. J is TRBJ2-7 and V is TRBV5-6, with a tentative D call TRBD1 (6 bases). CDR1 is SGHDT and CDR2 is YYEEEE in the germline V gene. This CDR3 is 14 amino acids long. Trimming shortened V by 0 bases and J by 6 bases, and 13 bases separated the two germline ends. CDR3 nucleotide sequence: TGTGCCAGCAGCTTGGGTCCCCAGGGGAGCGAGCAGTACTTC. It translates to CASSLGPQGSEQYF.

Of note for this clonotype: One end of the junction varies from germline; a read error may be responsible. J is TRBJ2-2 and V is TRBV7-8, with D perhaps being TRBD1 or TRBD2 (5 bases each). Germline V CDR1 and CDR2: SGHVS, FQNEAQ. This CDR3 is 12 amino acids long. CDR3 sequence: CTSSFSVGELFF. The CDR3 region has the DNA TGTACCAGCAGCTTTAGTGTGGGGGAACTGTTTTTT.

With respect to this clonotype: One end of the junction fails to match germline, which may point to a read error. The chain links TRBV11-2 to TRBJ2-2; TRBD2 matches 9 bases. This CDR3 has 15 amino acids. Germline V gene sequence: CDR1 SGHAT, CDR2 FQNNGV. CDR3 region: CDSSLAGAYTGELFF. The CDR3 DNA reads as TGTGACAGCAGCTTAGCGGGAGCCTACACGGGGGAACTGTTTTTT.